This passage covers 5 T cell receptor beta chains from one sample sequenced in a study of shared clonotypes between healthy human individuals. Produced via immunoSEQ multiplex PCR; TCRdb's table is partial and in-frame only. The data contain approximately 1,500,000 clones, 98% of them singletons. The sequenced material came from naive CD4+ T cells sorted from blood. The subset: CD45RA+ positively selected. These receptors all come from a man aged 25 to 40 in good health.

The V and J genes are TRBV6-1 and TRBJ2-7, with 7 bases aligning to TRBD2. The CDR3 has 13 amino acids. Unmatched junction bases numbered 3, after V lost 4 bases and J lost 3 bases. Germline V gene lookup returns CDR1 MNHNS and CDR2 SASEGT. The CDR3 loop reads CASSVQRDYEQYF. The CDR3 DNA sequence: TGTGCCAGCAGTGTGCAGCGGGACTACGAGCAGTACTTC.

The rearrangement uses TRBV18 and TRBJ2-6; D remains ambiguous. CDR1 KGHSH and CDR2 LQKENI come from the germline V gene. Trimming shortened V by 3 bases and J by 1 base, and 10 bases separated the two germline ends. The CDR3 covers 16 residues. In DNA form, the CDR3 reads TGTGCCAGCTCACCTTATGGAACTTCTGGGGCCAACGTCCTGACTTTC. Amino acid sequence: CASSPYGTSGANVLTF.

The chain is built from TRBV28 and TRBJ2-1, with D perhaps matching TRBD2 (6 bases). CDR1 is MDHEN, CDR2 SYDVKM, per germline. This CDR3 is 18 amino acids long. The V gene lost 5 bases and the J gene lost 7 bases, with 27 bases spanning the gap. The CDR3 spells CASSPLVEGGRYGNEQFF. The CDR3 bases are TGTGCCAGCAGTCCTCTCGTTGAGGGAGGAAGGTACGGGAATGAGCAGTTCTTC.

The CDR3 protein is CSVITSGSHNEQFF. CDR3 DNA sequence: TGCAGCGTTATCACTAGCGGGAGCCATAATGAGCAGTTCTTC. The rearrangement links TRBV29-1 to TRBJ2-1; 11 nucleotides match TRBD2. CDR3 length: 14 amino acids. Germline values: CDR1 SQVTM, CDR2 ANQGSEA. The V segment lost 5 bases and the J segment 7 bases; nucleotides outside the gene matches: 7.

The rearrangement uses TRBV30 and TRBJ2-3; a weak D match, TRBD2 (6 bases). The CDR3 is made up of 12 amino acids. Germline CDR1 and CDR2: GTSNPN and SVGIG (reference sequence). V lost 4 bases and J 3 bases, leaving 8 bases between the germline ends. The chain's CDR3 is CAWNRGTDTQYF. The CDR3 DNA is TGTGCCTGGAATCGGGGGACAGATACGCAGTATTTT.